These T cell receptor beta chains were read from a single sample in a study of T cells in Graves' hyperthyroidism and ophthalmopathy. MiXCR, applied by TCRdb to the multiplex PCR reads, yields one record per CDR3 protein. The sample holds approximately 720,000 distinct CDR3 sequences; around 20% are singletons and the top ten take roughly 17%. The material sequenced was blood. These receptor sequences come from a woman aged 50 to 60 with Graves' hyperthyroidism that later progressed to Graves' ophthalmopathy. Each CDR3 is given with its conserved first and last residue. A D gene is named only where the DNA matches it firmly. Not every row has a clone size; where given, it reads once, few, many or a size class.

J: TRBJ2-7; V: TRBV6-1; D: NA; size: NA; CDR3: CASRNVLGEQYF; DNA: TGTGCCAGCAGAAATGTCCTGGGGGAGCAGTACTTC
J: TRBJ2-1; V: TRBV9; D: NA; size: few; CDR3: CASSAHLDGASYNEQFF; DNA: TGTGCCAGCAGCGCCCACTTAGACGGTGCGAGTTACAATGAGCAGTTCTTC
J: TRBJ1-5; V: TRBV18; D: NA; size: many; CDR3: CASSPGLDSNQPQHF; DNA: TGTGCCAGCTCACCAGGGTTGGATAGCAATCAGCCCCAGCATTTT
J: TRBJ2-1; V: TRBV6-1; D: TRBD2; size: few; CDR3: CASRHSSGGANIPGSEQFF; DNA: TGTGCCAGCAGACACTCTAGCGGGGGAGCTAACATTCCCGGCAGTGAGCAGTTCTTC
J: TRBJ2-7; V: TRBV13; D: TRBD2; size: few; CDR3: CASRTSGRAYEQYF; DNA: TGTGCCAGCCGGACTAGCGGGAGGGCGTACGAGCAGTACTTC
J: TRBJ2-1; V: TRBV11-2; D: NA; size: many; CDR3: CASSLKAYNEQFF; DNA: TGTGCCAGCAGCTTGAAGGCCTACAATGAGCAGTTCTTC
J: TRBJ2-2; V: TRBV9; D: TRBD1; size: NA; CDR3: CASSDSRDRGNTGELFF; DNA: TGTGCCAGCAGCGATAGTAGGGACAGGGGAAACACCGGGGAGCTGTTTTTT
J: TRBJ1-2; V: TRBV19; D: TRBD1; size: NA; CDR3: CASSIETGTVYGYTF; DNA: TGTGCCAGTAGTATAGAAACCGGGACAGTCTATGGCTACACCTTC
J: TRBJ2-2; V: TRBV7-2; D: NA; size: NA; CDR3: CASSLESGALINTGELFF; DNA: TGTGCCAGCAGCTTAGAGTCGGGGGCCTTAATTAACACCGGGGAGCTGTTTTTT
J: TRBJ1-4; V: TRBV4-1; D: NA; size: many; CDR3: CASSQAGEVGEKLFF; DNA: TGCGCCAGCAGCCAAGCGGGGGAGGTAGGAGAAAAACTGTTTTTT
J: TRBJ2-6; V: TRBV7-2; D: TRBD1; size: NA; CDR3: CASSLAPTGKWSPPGANVLTF; DNA: TGTGCCAGCAGCTTGGCGCCGACAGGGAAATGGTCGCCCCCTGGGGCCAACGTCCTGACTTTC
J: TRBJ1-2; V: TRBV29-1; D: TRBD1; size: NA; CDR3: CSSTGGDYGYTF; DNA: TGCAGCTCCACAGGGGGCGACTATGGCTACACCTTC
J: TRBJ2-1; V: TRBV15; D: NA; size: many; CDR3: CATSRGQDPLEQFF; DNA: TGTGCCACCAGCAGAGGACAGGACCCCCTGGAGCAGTTCTTC
J: TRBJ2-2; V: TRBV5-1; D: NA; size: few; CDR3: CASSFGGGRTGELLF; DNA: TGCGCCAGCAGCTTTGGTGGGGGAAGAACCGGGGAGCTGCTTTTT
J: TRBJ2-2; V: TRBV30; D: TRBD1; size: few; CDR3: CAWNRDRGTGELFF; DNA: TGTGCCTGGAACCGGGACAGGGGGACCGGGGAGCTGTTTTTT
J: TRBJ2-2; V: TRBV10-2; D: TRBD1; size: NA; CDR3: CATYPSDRGDTGELFF; DNA: TGCGCCACATACCCCTCGGACAGGGGCGACACCGGGGAGCTGTTTTTT
J: TRBJ1-4; V: TRBV5-6; D: TRBD1; size: few; CDR3: CASSLGTGGGEKLFF; DNA: TGTGCCAGCAGCCTAGGGACAGGGGGCGGTGAAAAACTGTTTTTT
J: TRBJ1-5; V: TRBV6-1; D: TRBD1; size: few; CDR3: CASSYMTGAYNQPQHF; DNA: TGTGCCAGCAGTTATATGACAGGGGCTTACAATCAGCCCCAGCATTTT
J: TRBJ1-2; V: TRBV20-1; D: TRBD1; size: few; CDR3: CSASPTGTVLGYTF; DNA: TGCAGTGCTAGCCCGACAGGGACCGTCCTTGGCTACACCTTC
J: TRBJ1-2; V: TRBV7-9; D: NA; size: few; CDR3: CASSPSGRGGDGYTF; DNA: TGTGCCAGCAGCCCCTCCGGGAGGGGCGGAGATGGCTACACCTTC
J: TRBJ1-2; V: TRBV6-5; D: NA; size: few; CDR3: CASSYGWEIYGYTF; DNA: TGTGCCAGCAGTTACGGGTGGGAGATCTATGGCTACACCTTC
J: TRBJ1-1; V: TRBV20-1; D: TRBD1; size: few; CDR3: CSAEQGLDTEAFF; DNA: TGCAGTGCCGAACAGGGGCTCGACACTGAAGCTTTCTTT
J: TRBJ1-1; V: TRBV18; D: NA; size: many; CDR3: CASSPSRVLNTEAFF; DNA: TGTGCCAGCTCACCCAGCAGGGTATTGAACACTGAAGCTTTCTTT
J: TRBJ1-5; V: TRBV3-1; D: NA; size: NA; CDR3: CASSDGGSNQPQHF; DNA: TGTGCCAGCAGCGATGGGGGTAGCAATCAGCCCCAGCATTTT
J: TRBJ1-2; V: TRBV18; D: NA; size: many; CDR3: CASSLPGSGYTF; DNA: TGTGCCAGCTCACTCCCAGGCTCTGGCTACACCTTC
J: TRBJ2-5; V: TRBV12-3/TRBV12-4; D: NA; size: many; CDR3: CASSYRTGETQYF; DNA: TGTGCCAGCAGTTATAGGACGGGAGAGACCCAGTACTTC
J: TRBJ1-3; V: TRBV9; D: NA; size: NA; CDR3: CASTSGDSGNTIYF; DNA: TGTGCCAGCACCTCAGGTGACTCTGGAAACACCATATATTTT
J: TRBJ1-1; V: TRBV3-1; D: NA; size: few; CDR3: CASSRQTPGDTEAFF; DNA: TGTGCCAGCAGCCGCCAAACTCCAGGGGACACTGAAGCTTTCTTT
J: TRBJ2-2; V: TRBV6-1; D: NA; size: few; CDR3: CAVPRGGNTGELFF; DNA: TGTGCCGTTCCGCGAGGCGGAAACACCGGGGAGCTGTTTTTT
J: TRBJ2-1; V: TRBV20-1; D: TRBD1; size: NA; CDR3: CSARTTDRGYNEQFF; DNA: TGCAGTGCTAGGACGACGGACAGGGGGTACAATGAGCAGTTCTTC
J: TRBJ2-5; V: TRBV9; D: TRBD2; size: few; CDR3: CASNRGGLASQETQYF; DNA: TGTGCCAGCAACAGGGGGGGACTAGCGTCTCAAGAGACCCAGTACTTC
J: TRBJ2-5; V: TRBV30; D: TRBD1; size: few; CDR3: CAWSRDRVQETQYF; DNA: TGTGCCTGGTCGCGGGACAGGGTCCAAGAGACCCAGTACTTC
J: TRBJ1-1; V: TRBV12-3/TRBV12-4; D: NA; size: NA; CDR3: CASRVTVHTEAFF; DNA: TGTGCCAGCAGGGTGACAGTCCACACTGAAGCTTTCTTT
J: TRBJ1-4; V: TRBV19; D: NA; size: NA; CDR3: CANIPATNEKLFF; DNA: TGTGCCAACATACCGGCAACTAATGAAAAACTGTTTTTT
J: TRBJ1-1; V: TRBV7-9; D: NA; size: few; CDR3: CASSVPGYGMNTEAFF; DNA: TGTGCCAGCAGCGTCCCGGGATATGGGATGAACACTGAAGCTTTCTTT
J: TRBJ2-1; V: TRBV5-1; D: NA; size: NA; CDR3: CASSVYGEYNEQFF; DNA: TGCGCCAGCAGCGTTTACGGGGAATACAATGAGCAGTTCTTC
J: TRBJ2-5; V: TRBV2; D: NA; size: many; CDR3: CASSEEGLQQETQYF; DNA: TGTGCCAGCAGTGAAGAGGGACTTCAACAAGAGACCCAGTACTTC
J: TRBJ1-3; V: TRBV2; D: NA; size: NA; CDR3: CASSQDTAFTYSGNTIYF; DNA: TGTGCCAGCAGCCAGGACACGGCGTTTACATACTCTGGAAACACCATATATTTT
J: TRBJ1-2; V: TRBV3-1; D: TRBD1; size: many; CDR3: CASSQDPDRAGGYTF; DNA: TGTGCCAGCAGCCAAGATCCAGACAGGGCAGGAGGCTACACCTTC
J: TRBJ2-2; V: TRBV20-1; D: NA; size: NA; CDR3: CSANPRAGGTGELFF; DNA: TGCAGTGCGAATCCTAGGGCCGGGGGCACCGGGGAGCTGTTTTTT
J: TRBJ1-2; V: TRBV9; D: NA; size: NA; CDR3: CASSENRGHRTSNYGYTF; DNA: TGTGCCAGCAGCGAAAATCGGGGACATCGCACTTCTAACTATGGCTACACCTTC
J: TRBJ2-4; V: TRBV5-1; D: NA; size: many; CDR3: CASSVTGPGNIQYF; DNA: TGCGCCAGCAGCGTAACAGGGCCTGGGAACATTCAGTACTTC
J: TRBJ1-5; V: TRBV7-9; D: TRBD1; size: NA; CDR3: CASRPGQGMDSNQPQHF; DNA: TGTGCCAGCAGACCGGGACAGGGGATGGATAGCAATCAGCCCCAGCATTTT
J: TRBJ2-3; V: TRBV7-6; D: NA; size: NA; CDR3: CASSSTALGTDTQYF; DNA: TGTGCCAGCAGCTCTACAGCGTTAGGAACAGATACGCAGTATTTT
J: TRBJ2-7; V: TRBV18; D: TRBD2; size: many; CDR3: CASSPQRGLHEQYF; DNA: TGTGCCAGCTCACCCCAGCGGGGGCTCCACGAGCAGTACTTC
J: TRBJ2-1; V: TRBV5-1; D: TRBD2; size: many; CDR3: CASRTRGGLAGVNEQFF; DNA: TGCGCCAGCAGGACGAGGGGGGGACTAGCGGGGGTTAATGAGCAGTTCTTC
J: TRBJ2-7; V: TRBV27; D: NA; size: many; CDR3: CASTRMDGGGEQYF; DNA: TGTGCCAGCACCCGGATGGATGGTGGAGGGGAGCAGTACTTC
J: TRBJ1-1; V: TRBV30; D: NA; size: NA; CDR3: CAWSDMGPEAFF; DNA: TGTGCCTGGAGTGACATGGGGCCTGAAGCTTTCTTT
J: TRBJ1-2; V: TRBV6-6; D: NA; size: NA; CDR3: CASSYGADGYTF; DNA: TGTGCCAGCAGTTACGGCGCCGATGGCTACACCTTC
J: TRBJ2-3; V: TRBV29-1; D: NA; size: NA; CDR3: CSVVDILTDTQYF; DNA: TGCAGCGTTGTCGACATCCTCACAGATACGCAGTATTTT
J: TRBJ2-1; V: TRBV5-4; D: NA; size: NA; CDR3: CAIQGGLLDEQFF; DNA: TGTGCCATTCAGGGGGGGTTACTCGATGAGCAGTTCTTC
J: TRBJ2-1; V: TRBV20-1; D: NA; size: NA; CDR3: CSWAGQSNSFF; DNA: TGCAGCTGGGCTGGACAGTCCAATTCGTTCTTC
J: TRBJ2-7; V: TRBV5-1; D: NA; size: many; CDR3: CASSLARYTYEQYF; DNA: TGCGCCAGCAGCTTGGCTAGGTATACCTACGAGCAGTACTTC
J: TRBJ1-2; V: TRBV27; D: NA; size: many; CDR3: CASRHRAANYGYTF; DNA: TGTGCCAGCAGGCATCGGGCTGCCAACTATGGCTACACCTTC
J: TRBJ1-5; V: TRBV27; D: TRBD1; size: many; CDR3: CASSPLRGLFGNQPQHF; DNA: TGTGCCAGCAGTCCGCTCAGGGGGTTGTTCGGCAATCAGCCCCAGCATTTT
J: TRBJ1-2; V: TRBV5-1; D: NA; size: many; CDR3: CASRGQGSLYGYTF; DNA: TGCGCCAGCAGGGGACAAGGCTCCCTTTATGGCTACACCTTC
J: TRBJ2-7; V: TRBV20-1; D: NA; size: many; CDR3: CSAREWTDYEQYF; DNA: TGCAGTGCTAGAGAATGGACAGATTACGAGCAGTACTTC
J: TRBJ2-3; V: TRBV6-1; D: NA; size: few; CDR3: CASRENRDGASTDTQYF; DNA: TGTGCCAGCAGAGAAAACCGGGACGGTGCTAGCACAGATACGCAGTATTTT
J: TRBJ1-1; V: TRBV3-1; D: NA; size: many; CDR3: CASSLIGGGGEAFF; DNA: TGTGCCAGCAGCCTCATCGGTGGGGGGGGTGAAGCTTTCTTT